This T cell receptor beta chain was identified during a study of blood T cell repertoires in COVID-19. This table comes from immunoSEQ multiplex PCR, and its TCRdb copy is limited to in-frame clones, with some not included. The profile shows about 120,000 clones, around 90% of them singletons. V dropped 0 bases and J dropped 0 bases, with 11 bases sitting between them. CDR3 length: 16 residues. CDR1 and CDR2 (germline): MNHEY, SMNVEV (reference sequence). V gene TRBV27 combines with J gene TRBJ1-2; D is perhaps TRBD1 (6 bases). This TCR came from a woman aged 60-75 years with COVID-19, enrolled during active disease. The sample was peripheral blood. The CDR3 coding sequence is TGTGCCAGCAGTTTATCGAGTACAGGGTCTAACTATGGCTACACCTTC. Protein sequence: CASSLSSTGSNYGYTF.